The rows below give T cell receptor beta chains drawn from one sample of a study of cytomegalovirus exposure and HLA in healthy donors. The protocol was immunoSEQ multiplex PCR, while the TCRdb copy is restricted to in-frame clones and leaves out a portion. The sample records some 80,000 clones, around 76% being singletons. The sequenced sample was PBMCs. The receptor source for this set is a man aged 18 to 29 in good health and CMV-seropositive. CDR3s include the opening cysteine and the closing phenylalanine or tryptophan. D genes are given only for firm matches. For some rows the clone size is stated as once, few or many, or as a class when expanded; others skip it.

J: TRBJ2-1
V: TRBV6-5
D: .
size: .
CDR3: CASSYSGTHEQFF
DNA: TGTGCCAGCAGTTACTCCGGGACACATGAGCAGTTCTTC

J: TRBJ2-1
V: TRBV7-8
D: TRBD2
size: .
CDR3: CASSPRPGTRSHEQFF
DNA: TGTGCCAGCAGCCCCCGACCCGGGACTAGGTCGCATGAGCAGTTCTTC

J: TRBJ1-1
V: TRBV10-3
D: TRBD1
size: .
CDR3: CAISGTGIEAFF
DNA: TGTGCCATCAGTGGGACAGGGATCGAAGCTTTCTTT

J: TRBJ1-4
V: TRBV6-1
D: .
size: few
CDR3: CASSDWAGNEKLFF
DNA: TGTGCCAGCAGTGATTGGGCTGGTAATGAAAAACTGTTTTTT

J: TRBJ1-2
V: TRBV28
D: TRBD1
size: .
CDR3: CASSRQGSGGYTF
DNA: TGTGCCAGCAGCAGACAGGGGTCCGGCGGCTACACCTTC

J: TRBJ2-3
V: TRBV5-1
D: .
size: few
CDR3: CASSLRESTDTQYF
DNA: TGCGCCAGCAGCTTGCGGGAGAGCACAGATACGCAGTATTTT

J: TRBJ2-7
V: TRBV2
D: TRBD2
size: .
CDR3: CASWEGVFDEQYF
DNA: TGTGCCAGCTGGGAGGGAGTCTTCGACGAGCAGTACTTC

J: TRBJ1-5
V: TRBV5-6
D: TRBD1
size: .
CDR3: CASSLALQGEVQPQHF
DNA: TGTGCCAGCAGCTTGGCCCTACAGGGGGAGGTTCAGCCCCAGCATTTT

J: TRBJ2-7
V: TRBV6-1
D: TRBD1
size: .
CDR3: CASRGQTYEQYF
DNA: TGTGCCAGCAGGGGACAGACCTACGAGCAGTACTTC

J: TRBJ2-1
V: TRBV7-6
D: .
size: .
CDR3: CASSPGGGSYNEQFF
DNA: TGTGCCAGCAGTCCCGGAGGCGGTTCCTACAATGAGCAGTTCTTC

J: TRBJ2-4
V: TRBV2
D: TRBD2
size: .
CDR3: CASSEGLAGVRGNIQYF
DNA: TGTGCCAGCAGTGAAGGTTTAGCGGGAGTCAGGGGTAACATTCAGTACTTC

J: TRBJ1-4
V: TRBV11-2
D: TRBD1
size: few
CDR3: CASSSRTGSGEKLFF
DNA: TGTGCCAGCAGCTCCCGGACAGGGTCAGGTGAAAAACTGTTTTTT

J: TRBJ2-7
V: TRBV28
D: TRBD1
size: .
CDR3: CASSSTGTGTYEQYF
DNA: TGTGCCAGCAGTTCGACCGGGACAGGTACCTACGAGCAGTACTTC

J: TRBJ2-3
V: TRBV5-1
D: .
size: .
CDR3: CASTRTRASDTQYF
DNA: TGCGCCAGCACCCGGACGCGGGCCAGCGATACGCAGTATTTT

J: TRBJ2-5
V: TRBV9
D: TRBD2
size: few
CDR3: CASSAGLAGTETQYF
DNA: TGTGCCAGCAGCGCGGGACTAGCGGGAACAGAGACCCAGTACTTC

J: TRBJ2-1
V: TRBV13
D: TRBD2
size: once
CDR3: CASSVIRTRHNEQFF
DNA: TGTGCCAGCAGCGTCATCCGGACTAGACACAATGAGCAGTTCTTC

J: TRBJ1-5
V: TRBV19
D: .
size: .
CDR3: CASNLSRGPNQPQHF
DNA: TGTGCCAGTAACCTCTCCAGGGGCCCCAATCAGCCCCAGCATTTT

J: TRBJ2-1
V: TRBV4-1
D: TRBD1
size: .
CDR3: CASSPGRILRANRGQNEQFF
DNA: TGCGCCAGCAGCCCTGGGAGAATCCTCAGGGCTAATCGGGGACAGAATGAGCAGTTCTTC

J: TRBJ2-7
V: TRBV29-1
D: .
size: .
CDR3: CSVLLRGEQYF
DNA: TGCAGCGTCCTTCTTAGGGGAGAGCAGTACTTC

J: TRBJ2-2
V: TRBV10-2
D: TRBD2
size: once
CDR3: CASSESGGRVTGELFF
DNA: TGCGCCAGCAGTGAGTCCGGCGGGAGGGTCACCGGGGAGCTGTTTTTT

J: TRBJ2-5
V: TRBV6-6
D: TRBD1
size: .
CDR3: CASSYDGTGTETQYF
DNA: TGTGCCAGCAGTTACGACGGGACAGGGACAGAGACCCAGTACTTC

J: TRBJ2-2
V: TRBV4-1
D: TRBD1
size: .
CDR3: CASSPRTGGSTGELFF
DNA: TGCGCCAGCAGCCCGCGGACAGGGGGTAGCACCGGGGAGCTGTTTTTT

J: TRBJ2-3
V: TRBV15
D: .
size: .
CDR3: CATSPGGTTVTDTQYF
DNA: TGTGCCACCAGCCCGGGGGGCACTACAGTCACAGATACGCAGTATTTT

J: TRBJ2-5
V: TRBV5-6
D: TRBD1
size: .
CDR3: CASSWGTGWETQYF
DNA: TGTGCCAGCAGCTGGGGGACAGGTTGGGAGACCCAGTACTTC

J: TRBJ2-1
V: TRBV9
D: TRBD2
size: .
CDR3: CASSVGPGGPINEQFF
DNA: TGTGCCAGCAGCGTAGGCCCGGGAGGGCCGATCAATGAGCAGTTCTTC

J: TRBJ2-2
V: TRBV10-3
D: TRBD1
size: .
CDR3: CAISYDRGPGELFF
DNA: TGTGCCATCAGCTACGACAGGGGTCCCGGGGAGCTGTTTTTT

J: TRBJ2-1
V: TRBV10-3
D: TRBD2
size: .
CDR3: CAISDGTRNNEQFF
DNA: TGTGCCATCAGTGACGGGACTAGGAACAATGAGCAGTTCTTC

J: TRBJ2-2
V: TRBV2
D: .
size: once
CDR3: CASSETAQGTGELFF
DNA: TGTGCCAGCAGTGAAACAGCGCAGGGCACCGGGGAGCTGTTTTTT

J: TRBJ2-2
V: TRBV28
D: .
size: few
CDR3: CASSLPGELFF
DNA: TGTGCCAGCAGCCTTCCCGGGGAGCTGTTTTTT

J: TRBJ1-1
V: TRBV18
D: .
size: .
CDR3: CASSPSSNTEAFF
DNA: TGTGCCAGCTCACCTAGTTCGAACACTGAAGCTTTCTTT

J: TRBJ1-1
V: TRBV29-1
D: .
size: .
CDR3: CSVELGQKGPEAFF
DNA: TGCAGCGTTGAATTAGGGCAGAAGGGGCCTGAAGCTTTCTTT

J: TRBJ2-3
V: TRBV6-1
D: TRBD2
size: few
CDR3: CASKLAGSTDTQYF
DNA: TGTGCCAGCAAGCTAGCGGGCAGCACAGATACGCAGTATTTT

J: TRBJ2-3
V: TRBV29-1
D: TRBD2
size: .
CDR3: CSFAGVAVGAQYF
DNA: TGCAGCTTTGCGGGGGTGGCGGTAGGGGCGCAGTATTTT

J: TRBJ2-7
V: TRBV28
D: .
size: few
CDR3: CASNSWEARSYEQYF
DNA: TGTGCCAGCAACTCTTGGGAGGCAAGATCCTACGAGCAGTACTTC

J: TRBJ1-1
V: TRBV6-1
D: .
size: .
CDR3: CASNPEGDTEAFF
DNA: TGTGCCAGCAACCCCGAGGGGGACACTGAAGCTTTCTTT

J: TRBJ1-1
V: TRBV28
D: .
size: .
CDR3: CASRRLPTGNTEAFF
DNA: TGTGCCAGCAGAAGACTCCCAACGGGGAACACTGAAGCTTTCTTT

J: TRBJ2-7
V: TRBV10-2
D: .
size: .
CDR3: CASSDHRTDYEQYF
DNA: TGCGCCAGCAGTGACCACCGGACAGATTACGAGCAGTACTTC

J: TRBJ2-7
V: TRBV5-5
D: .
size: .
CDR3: CASSGRLGPEQYF
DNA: TGTGCCAGCAGCGGAAGACTAGGACCCGAGCAGTACTTC

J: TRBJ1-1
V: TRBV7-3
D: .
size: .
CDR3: CASSPDTISSEAFF
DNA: TGTGCCAGCAGCCCGGACACTATTAGTTCTGAAGCTTTCTTT

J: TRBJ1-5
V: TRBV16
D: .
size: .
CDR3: CASSQGAVNQPQHF
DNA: TGTGCCAGCAGCCAAGGGGCAGTAAATCAGCCCCAGCATTTT

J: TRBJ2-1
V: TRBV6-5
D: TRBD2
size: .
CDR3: CASSLGGRAEVNEQFF
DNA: TGTGCCAGCAGTTTGGGCGGGAGGGCCGAGGTCAATGAGCAGTTCTTC

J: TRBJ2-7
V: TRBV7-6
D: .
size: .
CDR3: CASSRTTETYEQYF
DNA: TGTGCCAGCAGCCGGACTACAGAGACCTACGAGCAGTACTTC

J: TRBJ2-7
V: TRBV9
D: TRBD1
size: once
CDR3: CASSVGGQGTEQYF
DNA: TGTGCCAGCAGCGTAGGGGGACAGGGAACAGAGCAGTACTTC

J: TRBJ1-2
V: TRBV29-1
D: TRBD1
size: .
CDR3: CSVEDEGQGGYTF
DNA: TGCAGCGTTGAAGACGAAGGACAGGGAGGCTACACCTTC